The 17 T cell receptor beta chains below come from one sample, sequenced in a study of human T cells and chemical hapten exposure. Described time point: patch test 1, 2 weeks after DPC sensitization. Treatment here: therapeutic diphenylcyclopropenone sensitization with weekly scalp DPC. TCRdb ran MiXCR on the RACE reads and lists one entry per CDR3 protein. The sample consists of about 360,000 distinct CDR3 sequences, around 7% of them appearing once. This specimen consisted of whole blood, obtained in connection with sensitization to the hapten diphenylcyclopropenone (DPC). Receptors were obtained from a woman younger than 35 with alopecia areata. Some clones in this sample may be carry-over from other donors' samples.

This clonotype has more than one count but fewer than ten. The CDR3 is CASSWTGEETQYF. Here the CDR3 DNA reads TGTGCCAGCAGTTGGACAGGTGAAGAGACCCAGTACTTC. The chain has TRBV6-6 and TRBJ2-5; 7 bases are a match to TRBD1. V gave up 4 bases and J gave up 3 bases; unmatched junction bases: 2. CDR1 and CDR2 (germline): MNHNY, SVGAGI (reference sequence). There are 13 residues in the CDR3.

The CDR3 here is CASSSLGLDQPQHF. CDR3 nucleotide sequence: TGTGCCAGCAGTTCCCTTGGGCTAGATCAGCCCCAGCATTTT. The chain has TRBV12-3 or TRBV12-4 and TRBJ1-5; D gene uncertain. V was trimmed by 4 bases and J by 5 bases, leaving 12 bases between them. The CDR3 runs 14 residues.

In its sample, this clonotype was seen many times. The chain joins TRBV4-2 to TRBJ2-7; maybe TRBD1 (6 bases). V shed 3 bases and J shed 3 bases, with 15 bases lying between them. This CDR3 spans 15 amino acids. In germline, CDR1 is LGHNA, CDR2 YNFKEQ. The CDR3 coding sequence is TGTGCCAGCAGCCAGGCTGGGGGCGCTGGCTACGAGCAGTACTTC. The encoded protein is CASSQAGGAGYEQYF.

This clonotype was seen at least ten times. The J gene is TRBJ2-3, the V gene TRBV4-2; D uncertain. V was trimmed by 1 base and J by 4 bases, leaving 9 bases between them. Looked up from germline, CDR1 is LGHNA and CDR2 is YNFKEQ. This CDR3 has 14 residues. Written as DNA, the CDR3 is TGTGCCAGCAGCCAAGGGCAATCGGCAGATACGCAGTATTTT. The encoded protein is CASSQGQSADTQYF.

This clonotype showed up just a few times. The V call is TRBV6-2 or TRBV6-3, the J call TRBJ1-1; D perhaps matches TRBD1 (5 bases). Per the germline V gene, CDR1 is MNHEY and CDR2 is SVGEGT. V lost 6 bases to trimming and J lost 0 bases, with 17 bases between them. The CDR3 is made up of 16 amino acids. The CDR3, as DNA: TGTGCCAGCAGGGAAACCTGGGGGTCGATGAACACTGAAGCTTTCTTT. It encodes CASRETWGSMNTEAFF.

The chain joins TRBV7-8 to TRBJ2-3; D unclear. The CDR3 consists of 15 residues. The germline V and J ends were trimmed by 5 bases and 0 bases, with 12 bases remaining between them. Germline CDR1 reads SGHVS; CDR2 reads FQNEAQ. CDR3 amino acids: CASSPEDRSTDTQYF. Written as DNA, the CDR3 is TGTGCCAGCAGCCCAGAGGATCGGAGCACAGATACGCAGTATTTT.

J is TRBJ1-5 and V is TRBV4-3, with D unclear. The CDR3 extends over 15 amino acids. Germline CDR1 is LGHNA and CDR2 is YSLEER. Trimming shortened V by 4 bases and J by 0 bases, and 10 bases separated the two germline ends. CDR3 protein: CASSRTVDSNQPQHF. CDR3 nucleotide sequence: TGCGCCAGCAGCCGGACCGTGGATAGCAATCAGCCCCAGCATTTT.

In its sample, this clonotype was seen a few times. V gene TRBV2 combines with J gene TRBJ1-6; D call uncertain. From germline, CDR1 is SNHLY and CDR2 FYNNEI. V dropped 1 base and J dropped 10 bases, with 8 bases sitting between them. The CDR3 sequence is 13 residues long. The CDR3: CASSEVAGSPLHF. The CDR3 DNA reads as TGTGCCAGCAGTGAAGTTGCCGGCTCACCCCTCCACTTT. Together with reference TRBV2 and TRBJ1-6, the CDR3 gives the full variable domain: EPEVTQTPSHQVTQMGQEVILRCVPISNHLYFYWYRQILGQKVEFLVSFYNNEISEKSEIFDDQFSVERPDGSNFTLKIRSTKLEDSAMYFCASSEVAGSPLHFGNGTRLTVT.

The chain couples TRBV12-3 or TRBV12-4 to TRBJ2-4, with D possibly being TRBD1 (6 bases). The length of the CDR3 is 15 residues. Deletions cut 6 bases from V and 2 bases from J, with 14 bases between. The CDR3: CASSSTGTPKNIQYF. As DNA, the CDR3 is TGTGCCAGCAGCTCTACAGGGACCCCCAAAAACATTCAGTACTTC.

This clonotype was counted many times. V and J are TRBV20-1 and TRBJ1-6, with D possibly TRBD1 on 5 matching bases. Germline loops: CDR1 DFQATT, CDR2 SNEGSKA (reference sequence). This CDR3 comprises 13 residues. V was trimmed by 1 base and J by 9 bases, leaving 10 bases between them. CDR3 bases: TGCAGTGCTAGAGCAGGGCCGGGTTCACCCCTCCACTTT. This encodes CSARAGPGSPLHF.

This clonotype was detected ten times or more. The gene calls are TRBV20-1 and TRBJ2-3; D possibly corresponds to TRBD2 (7 bases). Germline assignment: CDR1 DFQATT and CDR2 SNEGSKA (reference sequence). V lost 1 base to trimming and J lost 0 bases, with 20 bases between them. The CDR3 has 18 residues. CDR3 DNA sequence: TGCAGTGCTAGAGCCCCAGGGGCGGGGGTACCTAGCACAGATACGCAGTATTTT. Translation gives CSARAPGAGVPSTDTQYF.

This clonotype was detected only a few times. This chain joins TRBV6-5 and TRBJ1-5; 7 bases are shared with TRBD1. CDR3 size: 15 residues. Germline V gene data show CDR1 as MNHEY and CDR2 as SVGAGI. The junction had 12 bases not matched to a gene; V was cut back by 8 bases and J by 5 bases. The CDR3 DNA reads TGTGCCAGCCGACCCTTTGGCAGGGGGGATCAGCCCCAGCATTTT. This codes for CASRPFGRGDQPQHF.

This clonotype was seen a few times. V is TRBV20-1 and J is TRBJ1-2; D ambiguous. V lost 0 bases, J lost 4 bases, and 15 bases lay in between. The V gene's germline CDR1 is DFQATT and CDR2 SNEGSKA (reference sequence). The CDR3 sequence is 15 residues long. CDR3 residues: CSARDRLAEPYGYTF. CDR3 nucleotide sequence: TGCAGTGCTAGAGACCGTCTGGCGGAACCCTATGGCTACACCTTC.

This clonotype was counted only a few times. V gene TRBV15 combines with J gene TRBJ1-2, with D possibly TRBD1 on 6 matching bases. CDR1 LNHNV and CDR2 YYDKDF come from the germline V gene (reference sequence). CDR3 length equals 11 residues. The V end lost 6 bases, the J end lost 4 bases, and 6 bases lay between the germline ends. The CDR3 DNA is TGTGCCACCAGGGACAGCTATGGCTACACCTTC. Translating gives CATRDSYGYTF.

This clonotype was counted many times. The V call is TRBV21-1, the J call TRBJ1-5. TRBV21-1 is described as a pseudogene. The CDR3 runs to 19 residues. CDR3 sequence reads: CASSSPQLTVPPGNQPQHF. The CDR3 nucleotides are TGTGCCAGCAGCTCCCCCCAACTTACAGTCCCCCCGGGCAATCAGCCCCAGCATTTT.

This clonotype occurred many times. V usage is TRBV4-3 and J usage is TRBJ2-3, with TRBD2 matching 7 bases. The CDR3 extends over 16 amino acids. After removal of 1 base from V and 4 bases from J, the junction contained 8 bases not matched to a gene. Germline values: CDR1 LGHNA, CDR2 YSLEER. CDR3 protein: CASSQGIGSGADTQYF. CDR3 sequence (DNA): TGCGCCAGCAGCCAAGGAATAGGGAGCGGGGCAGATACGCAGTATTTT.

The genes are TRBV4-2 and TRBJ1-4, with D unresolved. V lost 0 bases to trimming and J lost 4 bases, with 12 bases between them. This CDR3 spans 16 amino acids. Per the germline V gene, CDR1 is LGHNA and CDR2 is YNFKEQ. As DNA, the CDR3 is TGTGCCAGCAGCCAAGATAGCGGGGTCCTTAATGAAAAACTGTTTTTT. Translated, it gives CASSQDSGVLNEKLFF.